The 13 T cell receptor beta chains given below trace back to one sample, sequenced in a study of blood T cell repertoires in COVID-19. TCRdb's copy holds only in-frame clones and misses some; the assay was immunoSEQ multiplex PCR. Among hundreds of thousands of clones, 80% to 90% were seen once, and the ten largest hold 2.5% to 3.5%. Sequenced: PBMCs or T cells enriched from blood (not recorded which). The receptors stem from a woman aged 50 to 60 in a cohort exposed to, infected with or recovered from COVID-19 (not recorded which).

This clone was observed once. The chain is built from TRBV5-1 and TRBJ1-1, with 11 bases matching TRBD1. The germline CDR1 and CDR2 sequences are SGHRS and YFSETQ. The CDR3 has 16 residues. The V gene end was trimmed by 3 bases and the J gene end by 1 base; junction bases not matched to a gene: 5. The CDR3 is CASSSGQGARNTEAFF. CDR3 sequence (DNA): TGCGCCAGCAGCTCCGGACAGGGGGCGAGGAACACTGAAGCTTTCTTT.

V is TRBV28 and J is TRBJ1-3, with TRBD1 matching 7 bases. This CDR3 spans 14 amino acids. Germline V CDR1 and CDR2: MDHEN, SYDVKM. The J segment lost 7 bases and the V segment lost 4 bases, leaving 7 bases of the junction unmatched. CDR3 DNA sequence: TGTGCCAGCAGTTCAATAGACAGGGAGAACACCATATATTTT. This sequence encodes CASSSIDRENTIYF.

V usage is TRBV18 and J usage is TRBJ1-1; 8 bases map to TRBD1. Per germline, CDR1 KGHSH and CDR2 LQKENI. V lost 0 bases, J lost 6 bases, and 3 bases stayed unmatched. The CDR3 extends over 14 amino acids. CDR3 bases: TGTGCCAGCTCACCACCGAACAGGGGGGCTGAAGCTTTCTTT. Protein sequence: CASSPPNRGAEAFF.

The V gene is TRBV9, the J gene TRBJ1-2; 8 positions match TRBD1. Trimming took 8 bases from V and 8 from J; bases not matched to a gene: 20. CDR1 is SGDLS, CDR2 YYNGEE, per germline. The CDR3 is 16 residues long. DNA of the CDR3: TGTGCCAGTAGCCTCGTACAGGGGGTCCCAGTAGGGGGCTACACCTTC. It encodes CASSLVQGVPVGGYTF.

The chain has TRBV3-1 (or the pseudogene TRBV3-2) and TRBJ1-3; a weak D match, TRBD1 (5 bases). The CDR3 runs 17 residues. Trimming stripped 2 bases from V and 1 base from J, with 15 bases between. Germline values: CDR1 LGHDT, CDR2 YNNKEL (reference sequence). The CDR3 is CASSQRGIGRSGNTIYF. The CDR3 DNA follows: TGTGCCAGCAGCCAAAGGGGTATCGGACGGTCTGGAAACACCATATATTTT.

The CDR3 loop reads CASSWEQGQEDGYTF. The CDR3 nucleotides are TGTGCCAGCAGCTGGGAGCAGGGGCAGGAGGATGGCTACACCTTC. The chain combines TRBV5-4 with TRBJ1-2; D is perhaps TRBD1 (6 bases). The CDR3 is 15 amino acids. V shed 3 bases and J shed 6 bases, with 18 bases lying between them. Per the germline V gene, CDR1 is SGHNT and CDR2 is YYREEE (reference sequence).

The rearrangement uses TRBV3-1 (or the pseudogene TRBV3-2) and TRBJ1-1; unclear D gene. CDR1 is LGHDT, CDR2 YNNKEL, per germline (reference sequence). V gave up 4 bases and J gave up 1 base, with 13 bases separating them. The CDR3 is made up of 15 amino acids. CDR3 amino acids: CASSPPLVRNTEAFF. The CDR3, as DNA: TGTGCCAGCAGCCCTCCCCTCGTCCGGAACACTGAAGCTTTCTTT.

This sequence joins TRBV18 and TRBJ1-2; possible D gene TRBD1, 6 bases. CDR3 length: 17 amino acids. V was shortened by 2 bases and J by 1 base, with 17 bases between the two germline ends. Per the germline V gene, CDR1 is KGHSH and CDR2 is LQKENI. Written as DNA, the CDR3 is TGTGCCAGCTCACCAGTTCTTTCAACAGGGAATAACTATGGCTACACCTTC. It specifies CASSPVLSTGNNYGYTF.

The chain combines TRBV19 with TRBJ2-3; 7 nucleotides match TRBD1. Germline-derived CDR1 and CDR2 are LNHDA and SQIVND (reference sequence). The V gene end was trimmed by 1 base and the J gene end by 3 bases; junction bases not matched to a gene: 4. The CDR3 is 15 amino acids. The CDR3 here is CASSIGGGGTDTQYF. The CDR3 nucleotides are TGTGCCAGTAGTATAGGAGGGGGCGGGACAGATACGCAGTATTTT.

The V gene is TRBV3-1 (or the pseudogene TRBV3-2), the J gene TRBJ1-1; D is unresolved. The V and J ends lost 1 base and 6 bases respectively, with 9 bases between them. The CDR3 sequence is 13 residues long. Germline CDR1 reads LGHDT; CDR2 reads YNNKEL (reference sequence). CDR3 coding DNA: TGTGCCAGCAGCCAAGTCTCTCGGGCTGAAGCTTTCTTT. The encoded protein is CASSQVSRAEAFF.

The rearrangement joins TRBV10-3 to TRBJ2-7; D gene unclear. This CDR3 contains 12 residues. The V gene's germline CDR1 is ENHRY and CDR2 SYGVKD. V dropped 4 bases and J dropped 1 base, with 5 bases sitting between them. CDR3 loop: CAISVQSYEQYF. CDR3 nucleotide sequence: TGTGCCATCAGTGTCCAGTCCTACGAGCAGTACTTC.

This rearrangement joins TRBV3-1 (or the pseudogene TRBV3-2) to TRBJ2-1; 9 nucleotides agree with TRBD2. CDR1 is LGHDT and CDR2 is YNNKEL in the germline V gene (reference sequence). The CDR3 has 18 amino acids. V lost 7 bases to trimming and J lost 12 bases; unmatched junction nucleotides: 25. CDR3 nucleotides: TGTGCCAGCACAACTAAGCCATTGAATGGGCTAGCGGGGAGACGGCAGTTCTTC. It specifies CASTTKPLNGLAGRRQFF.

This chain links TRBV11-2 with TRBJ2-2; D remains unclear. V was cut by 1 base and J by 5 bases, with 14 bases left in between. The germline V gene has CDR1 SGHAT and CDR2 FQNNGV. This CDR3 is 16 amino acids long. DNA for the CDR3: TGTGCCAGCAGCTTAGTCGCATTTTCGGTTACCGGGGAGCTGTTTTTT. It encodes CASSLVAFSVTGELFF.